The 27 T cell receptor beta chains below were found in one sample sequenced in a study of regulatory T cells in long-lasting Graves disease. iRepertoire HTBI primers and Arm-PCR of CDR3 regions built TCR beta libraries. TCRdb re-called the multiplex PCR reads with MiXCR, one entry per CDR3 protein. The top ten clones hold around 21% of a sample with some 370,000 distinct CDR3 sequences, around 21% of them seen once. The time point here: persistent/refractory GD, antithyroid drugs over 5 years with positive TRAb. Isolated PBMC RNA provided the starting material for the TCR library. The sample here was peripheral blood mononuclear cells (PBMCs), taken when the disease was refractory, from a patient treated with antithyroid drugs. Receptor source: a female donor with Graves disease.

The chain is built from TRBV20-1 and TRBJ2-7; 9 bases fit TRBD1. CDR1 and CDR2 (germline): DFQATT, SNEGSKA (reference sequence). V trimming: 5 bases; J trimming: 7 bases; junction bases outside the gene matches: 12. The CDR3 has 14 amino acids. CDR3 loop: CSAFTGQGSGEQYF. The CDR3 DNA is TGCAGTGCTTTCACGGGACAGGGTAGTGGTGAGCAGTACTTC.

This clonotype has a handful of counts. The chain links TRBV5-4 to TRBJ1-1; the D is unclear. Trimming took 2 bases from V and 1 from J, leaving 9 bases between them. CDR1 is SGHNT and CDR2 is YYREEE in the germline V gene (reference sequence). This CDR3 is 14 amino acids long. The CDR3 sequence is CASSFSKGNTEAFF. CDR3 bases: TGTGCCAGCAGCTTTTCGAAGGGGAACACTGAAGCTTTCTTT.

The CDR3 reads CASSRTTLDEQFF. The CDR3 nucleotides read TGTGCCAGCAGCAGGACAACACTCGATGAGCAGTTCTTC. The J gene is TRBJ2-1, the V gene TRBV28; TRBD1 might be the D (5 bases). This CDR3 has 13 residues. From germline, CDR1 is MDHEN and CDR2 SYDVKM. Trimming removed 6 bases from V and 8 bases from J, with 14 bases in between.

This clonotype was picked up a small number of times. The V and J genes are TRBV20-1 and TRBJ1-1; tentatively, D is TRBD1 (6 bases). Trimming removed 3 bases at V and 2 bases at J, with 10 bases between. This CDR3 has 13 amino acids. Germline CDR1 is DFQATT and CDR2 is SNEGSKA (reference sequence). The CDR3 sequence: CSASGGRNTEAFF. The CDR3 nucleotides are TGCAGTGCTAGTGGGGGCAGAAACACTGAAGCTTTCTTT.

The chain has TRBV4-3 and TRBJ1-1; D is ambiguous. V was cut by 4 bases and J by 0 bases, with 9 bases left in between. This CDR3 contains 14 residues. Per germline, CDR1 LGHNA and CDR2 YSLEER. The DNA for the CDR3 is TGCGCCAGCAGCCGACGGGAAATGAACACTGAAGCTTTCTTT. Translation: CASSRREMNTEAFF.

There are many counts of this clonotype. For the CDR3, the DNA is TGTGCCAGCAGCCCGAAACGGAGGCTCCAAGAGACCCAGTACTTC. Translation: CASSPKRRLQETQYF. The genes are TRBV7-9 and TRBJ2-5, with TRBD2 as a possible D gene (5 bases). Trimming stripped 5 bases from V and 1 base from J, with 14 bases between. The germline CDR1 and CDR2 sequences are SEHNR and FQNEAQ (reference sequence). The CDR3 totals 15 residues. The full variable domain, its missing parts supplied by reference TRBV7-9 and TRBJ2-5, is DTGVSQNPRHKITKRGQNVTFRCDPISEHNRLYWYRQTLGQGPEFLTYFQNEAQLEKSRLLSDRFSAERPKGSFSTLEIQRTEQGDSAMYLCASSPKRRLQETQYFGPGTRLLVL.

This clonotype was found many times. The chain couples TRBV7-9 to TRBJ2-2; 10 bases map to TRBD1. Germline trimming cut 6 bases from V and 4 bases from J; bases unmatched to any gene: 11. CDR3 length: 17 amino acids. The V gene's germline CDR1 is SEHNR and CDR2 FQNEAQ (reference sequence). The CDR3 loop is CASRKTGGRGGTGELFF. In DNA, the CDR3 is TGTGCCAGCAGAAAGACAGGGGGCCGCGGCGGCACCGGGGAGCTGTTTTTT.

The V gene is TRBV13, the J gene TRBJ2-2; D is unclear. V lost 5 bases to trimming and J lost 4 bases, with 20 bases between them. The germline gives CDR1 PRHDT, CDR2 FYEKMQ (reference sequence). The length of the CDR3 is 17 residues. CDR3 protein: CASSLKTPPESTGELFF. CDR3 coding DNA: TGTGCCAGCAGCCTTAAGACTCCCCCGGAGTCCACCGGGGAGCTGTTTTTT.

Many counts were recorded for this clonotype. The V call is TRBV10-2, the J call TRBJ1-2; D uncertain. Germline CDR1 reads WSHSY; CDR2 reads SAAADI. The CDR3 is 13 amino acids. The ends were cut back, 2 bases at V and 5 bases at J, with 9 bases in the middle. In nucleotides, the CDR3 is TGCGCCAGCAGTGAGAGTCTGGGGTATGGCTACACCTTC. Protein sequence: CASSESLGYGYTF.

The CDR3 reads CASSYSAGGGSFSDTQYF. CDR3 bases: TGTGCCAGCAGTTACTCGGCGGGCGGCGGGAGTTTCTCAGATACGCAGTATTTT. The chain is built from TRBV6-6 and TRBJ2-3; TRBD2 matches at 7 bases. V dropped 0 bases and J dropped 4; count of bases not matched to a gene: 13. This CDR3 region has 18 residues. Germline-derived CDR1 and CDR2 are MNHNY and SVGAGI (reference sequence).

The gene calls are TRBV6-1 and TRBJ1-5; D possibly corresponds to TRBD1 (6 bases). Germline CDR1 reads MNHNS; CDR2 reads SASEGT. The germline V and J ends were trimmed by 6 bases and 4 bases, with 16 bases remaining between them. This CDR3 is built from 15 residues. The CDR3 loop is CASRMTGGDNQPQHF. The DNA for the CDR3 is TGTGCCAGCAGGATGACAGGCGGGGATAATCAGCCCCAGCATTTT.

This clonotype has just a few counts. The chain recombines TRBV9 with TRBJ2-2; 7 nucleotides align to TRBD1. The CDR3 consists of 16 residues. Per germline, CDR1 SGDLS and CDR2 YYNGEE. V shed 3 bases and J 1 base; nucleotides not matched to a gene: 6. Here the CDR3 reads CASSGLGQKNTGELFF. The CDR3 DNA follows: TGTGCCAGCAGCGGGTTGGGACAGAAGAACACCGGGGAGCTGTTTTTT.

The chain uses TRBV10-2 and TRBJ2-2; D is ambiguous. The CDR3 is 16 amino acids. Germline values: CDR1 WSHSY, CDR2 SAAADI. V lost 6 bases, J lost 3 bases, and 17 bases lay in between. The CDR3 region has the DNA TGCGCCAGCAGATTGAACCGGGCCTCCTACACCGGGGAGCTGTTTTTT. This gives the protein CASRLNRASYTGELFF.

This clonotype was picked up a small number of times. This chain links TRBV20-1 with TRBJ1-6, with 7 bases fitting TRBD1. This CDR3 has 16 amino acids. The V and J ends lost 3 bases and 0 bases, in that order; junction bases with no gene match: 5. Germline V gene lookup returns CDR1 DFQATT and CDR2 SNEGSKA (reference sequence). The CDR3 region is CSARDRTSSYNSPLHF. CDR3 DNA: TGCAGTGCTAGGGACAGGACGAGCTCCTATAATTCACCCCTCCACTTT.

This clonotype was detected only once. The chain recombines TRBV4-1 with TRBJ2-4, with D maybe TRBD2 (6 bases). Trimming removed 0 bases at V and 0 bases at J, with 24 bases between. CDR3 size: 21 residues. Germline CDR1 is MGHRA and CDR2 is YSYEKL. CDR3 sequence reads: CASSQDWGRRTTKLAKNIQYF. CDR3 in DNA: TGCGCCAGCAGCCAAGATTGGGGACGGAGGACTACAAAGTTAGCCAAAAACATTCAGTACTTC.

A few counts support this clonotype. The rearrangement joins TRBV2 to TRBJ2-7; D is perhaps TRBD2 (6 bases). This CDR3 contains 12 residues. Between the trimmed V and J ends, which lost 4 bases and 7 bases, there was a span of 11 bases. The germline V gene has CDR1 SNHLY and CDR2 FYNNEI. In nucleotides, the CDR3 is TGTGCCAGCAGTGCTGACGGGGGAGAGCAGTACTTC. Residues: CASSADGGEQYF.

In this sample, this clonotype turned up a few times. The genes are TRBV11-2 and TRBJ2-2, with a tentative D call TRBD2 (5 bases). The length of the CDR3 is 17 residues. The germline CDR1 and CDR2 sequences are SGHAT and FQNNGV. V was shortened by 2 bases and J by 5 bases, with 18 bases between the two germline ends. CDR3 nucleotides: TGTGCCAGCAGCTTACGGCCCATGGGGAGAGGGACCGGGGAGCTGTTTTTT. This gives the protein CASSLRPMGRGTGELFF.

This clonotype has only a few counts. The chain joins TRBV20-1 to TRBJ2-7; D not resolved. Germline CDR1 reads DFQATT; CDR2 reads SNEGSKA (reference sequence). The ends were cut back, 2 bases at V and 1 base at J, with 6 bases in the middle. The CDR3 consists of 12 residues. The chain's CDR3 is CSARYRSYEQYF. CDR3 coding DNA: TGCAGTGCTAGATACCGTTCCTACGAGCAGTACTTC.

The table lists this clonotype with a count of one. V gene TRBV10-1 combines with J gene TRBJ2-1; 13 positions agree with TRBD2. V lost 5 bases to trimming and J lost 9 bases; unmatched junction nucleotides: 10. The CDR3 covers 16 residues. The germline V gene encodes CDR1 WNHNN and CDR2 SYGVQD (reference sequence). The chain's CDR3 is CASSTWTSGGVSEQFF. CDR3 bases: TGCGCCAGCAGTACGTGGACTAGCGGGGGTGTTAGTGAGCAGTTCTTC.

The chain links TRBV2 to TRBJ2-1; a possible D gene is TRBD1 (7 bases). CDR1 SNHLY and CDR2 FYNNEI come from the germline V gene. This CDR3 is built from 14 residues. V dropped 5 bases and J dropped 10 bases, with 18 bases sitting between them. Here the CDR3 DNA reads TGTGCCAGCAGTCGACAGGGTCCCGCGGGGGAGCAGTTCTTC. Its translation: CASSRQGPAGEQFF.

This clonotype came up many times. The chain is built from TRBV27 and TRBJ2-7; 10 positions agree with TRBD2. V dropped 5 bases and J dropped 3; count of bases not matched to a gene: 19. Germline V lookup: CDR1 MNHEY, CDR2 SMNVEV (reference sequence). This CDR3 has 19 residues. CDR3 protein: CASSLLGTSVHYDYYEQYF. CDR3 nucleotides: TGTGCCAGCAGTCTCCTTGGGACTAGCGTACACTACGACTACTACGAGCAGTACTTC.

The V and J genes are TRBV5-1 and TRBJ1-1; TRBD1 might be the D (6 bases). Germline CDR1 is SGHRS and CDR2 is YFSETQ. Trimming took 4 bases from V and 5 from J, leaving 15 bases between them. This CDR3 is 14 amino acids long. The CDR3 coding sequence is TGCGCCAGCAGCGACGGAGGGGGGCGGACTGAAGCTTTCTTT. It translates to CASSDGGGRTEAFF.

This clonotype was recorded at least ten times. This sequence joins TRBV6-1 and TRBJ1-2; TRBD1 matches 8 bases. CDR1 MNHNS and CDR2 SASEGT come from the germline V gene. The CDR3 is 15 residues long. V was clipped by 4 bases and J by 4 bases; unmatched bases: 8. CDR3 nucleotide sequence: TGTGCCAGCAGTGCACGATCTGGACAGGGCTATGGCTACACCTTC. This sequence encodes CASSARSGQGYGYTF.

In its sample, this clonotype was seen a few times. The chain recombines TRBV5-1 with TRBJ1-1; the D gene is possibly TRBD1 (5 bases). V shed 7 bases and J shed 0 bases, with 13 bases lying between them. The germline V gene has CDR1 SGHRS and CDR2 YFSETQ. There are 14 residues in the CDR3. The CDR3 DNA reads TGCGCCAGCGCTACGGGGACGTTGAACACTGAAGCTTTCTTT. Translation: CASATGTLNTEAFF.

Comments on this clonotype: A much larger clone lies one base from this, so it may be a read error. This chain links TRBV6-4 with TRBJ1-1, with D maybe TRBD1 (5 bases). V was trimmed by 3 bases and J by 4 bases, leaving 12 bases between them. The CDR3 contains 14 residues. Germline V gene lookup returns CDR1 MRHNA and CDR2 SNTAGT. CDR3 region: CASSEGHGGTEAFF. CDR3 in DNA: TGTGCCAGCAGTGAGGGCCATGGGGGCACTGAAGCTTTCTTT.

This clonotype was counted only a few times. The gene calls are TRBV19 and TRBJ1-6; D remains unclear. V shed 3 bases and J shed 7 bases, with 7 bases lying between them. This CDR3 is built from 13 residues. Per germline, CDR1 LNHDA and CDR2 SQIVND (reference sequence). Here the CDR3 reads CASSISGNSPLHF. CDR3 bases: TGTGCCAGTAGTATCTCGGGGAATTCACCCCTCCACTTT.

This clonotype appeared many times. This rearrangement joins TRBV12-3 or TRBV12-4 to TRBJ2-7; 8 bases are a match to TRBD2. The CDR3 length is 12 residues. Trimming cost V 6 bases and J 6 bases; bases outside gene matches: 4. The CDR3 DNA reads as TGTGCCAGCAGCACCAGCGGGAGCGAGCAGTACTTC. Translating it yields CASSTSGSEQYF.